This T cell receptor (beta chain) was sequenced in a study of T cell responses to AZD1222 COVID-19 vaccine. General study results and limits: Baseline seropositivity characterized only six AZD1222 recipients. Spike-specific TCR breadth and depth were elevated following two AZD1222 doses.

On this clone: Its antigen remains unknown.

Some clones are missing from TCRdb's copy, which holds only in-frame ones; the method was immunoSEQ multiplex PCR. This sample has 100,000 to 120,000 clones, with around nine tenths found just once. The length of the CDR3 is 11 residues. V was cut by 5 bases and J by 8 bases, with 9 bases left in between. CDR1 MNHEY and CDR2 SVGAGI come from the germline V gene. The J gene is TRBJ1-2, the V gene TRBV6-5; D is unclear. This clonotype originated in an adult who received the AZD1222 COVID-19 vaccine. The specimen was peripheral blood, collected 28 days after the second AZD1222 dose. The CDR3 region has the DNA TGTGCCAGCAGTCGACCCGAGGGCTACACCTTC. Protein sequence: CASSRPEGYTF.